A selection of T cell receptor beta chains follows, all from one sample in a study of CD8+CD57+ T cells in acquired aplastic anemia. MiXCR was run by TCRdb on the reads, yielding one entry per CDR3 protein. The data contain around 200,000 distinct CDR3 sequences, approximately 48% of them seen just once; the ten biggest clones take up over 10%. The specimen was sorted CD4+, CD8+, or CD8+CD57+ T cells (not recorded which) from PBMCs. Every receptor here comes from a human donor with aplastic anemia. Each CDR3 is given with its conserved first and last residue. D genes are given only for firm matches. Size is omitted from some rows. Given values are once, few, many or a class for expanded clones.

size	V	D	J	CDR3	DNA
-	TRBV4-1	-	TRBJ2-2	CASSQEGGENTGELFF	TGCGCCAGCAGCCAAGAAGGAGGGGAGAACACCGGGGAGCTGTTTTTT
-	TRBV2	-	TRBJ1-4	CASLEGNRAGSEKLFF	TGTGCCAGCCTGGAGGGGAACAGGGCTGGGAGTGAAAAACTGTTTTTT
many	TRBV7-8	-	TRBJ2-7	CASSRPSYEQYF	TGTGCCAGCAGCCGACCTAGCTACGAGCAGTACTTC
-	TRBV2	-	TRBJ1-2	CASMGQGGGYTF	TGTGCCAGCATGGGGCAGGGAGGGGGCTACACCTTC
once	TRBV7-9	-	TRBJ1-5	CASSLGAHQPQHF	TGTGCCAGCAGCTTAGGGGCCCATCAGCCCCAGCATTTT
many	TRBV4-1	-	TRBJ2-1	CASSQDFLMWQFF	TGCGCCAGCAGCCAAGATTTCTTAATGTGGCAGTTCTTC
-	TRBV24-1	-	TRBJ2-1	CATSDLGPKDEQFF	TGTGCCACCAGTGATTTGGGGCCAAAGGATGAGCAGTTCTTC
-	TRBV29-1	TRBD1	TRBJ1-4	CSVGRGTGGEKLFF	TGCAGCGTTGGTCGCGGGACAGGAGGTGAAAAACTGTTTTTT
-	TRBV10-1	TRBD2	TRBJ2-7	CASSPGTSGREQYF	TGCGCCAGCAGTCCCGGGACTAGCGGCCGCGAGCAGTACTTC
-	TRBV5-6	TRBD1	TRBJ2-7	CASSLGWRTGNYEQYF	TGTGCCAGCAGCTTGGGATGGAGGACAGGGAACTACGAGCAGTACTTC
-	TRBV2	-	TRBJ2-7	CASGGQSSEQYF	TGTGCCAGCGGGGGGCAGTCCAGCGAGCAGTACTTC
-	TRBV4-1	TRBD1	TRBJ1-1	CASSYQRTGGSEAFF	TGCGCCAGCAGCTACCAAAGGACAGGGGGCAGCGAAGCTTTCTTT
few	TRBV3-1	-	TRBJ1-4	CASSSGTGPSEKLFF	TGTGCCAGCAGCTCAGGGACGGGCCCGTCTGAAAAACTGTTTTTT
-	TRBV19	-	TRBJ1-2	CASRAPGGKEGYTF	TGTGCCAGTAGAGCCCCTGGGGGAAAGGAGGGCTACACCTTC
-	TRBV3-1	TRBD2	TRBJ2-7	CASSQDAGLAGGLNEQYF	TGTGCCAGCAGCCAAGACGCGGGACTAGCGGGGGGGCTCAACGAGCAGTACTTC
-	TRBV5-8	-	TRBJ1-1	CASSLGQVLNTEAFF	TGTGCCAGCAGCTTGGGACAGGTACTGAACACTGAAGCTTTCTTT
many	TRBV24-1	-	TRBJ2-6	CATSAQASGANVLTF	TGTGCCACCAGTGCGCAGGCCTCTGGGGCCAACGTCCTGACTTTC
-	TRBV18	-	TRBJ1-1	CASSPPLGNTEAFF	TGTGCCAGCTCACCACCGTTAGGCAACACTGAAGCTTTCTTT
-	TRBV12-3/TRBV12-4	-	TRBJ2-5	CASSLTVETQYF	TGTGCCAGCAGTCTAACGGTAGAGACCCAGTACTTC
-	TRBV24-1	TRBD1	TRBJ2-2	CATSDSGTGDTGELFF	TGTGCCACCAGTGATTCCGGGACAGGGGACACCGGGGAGCTGTTTTTT
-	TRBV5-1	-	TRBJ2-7	CANSLEGGTRYEQYF	TGCGCCAACAGCTTGGAGGGGGGGACCAGGTACGAGCAGTACTTC
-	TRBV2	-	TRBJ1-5	CASSDLYSNQPQHF	TGTGCCAGCAGTGATCTTTATAGCAATCAGCCCCAGCATTTT
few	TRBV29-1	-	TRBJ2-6	CSVAVGGYSGANVLTF	TGCAGCGTTGCTGTAGGAGGCTACTCCGGGGCCAACGTCCTGACTTTC
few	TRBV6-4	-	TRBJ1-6	CASSATGLNSPLHF	TGTGCCAGCAGTGCCACAGGGTTGAACTCACCCCTCCACTTT
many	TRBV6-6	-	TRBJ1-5	CASSYSKNQPQHF	TGTGCCAGCAGTTACTCGAAGAATCAGCCCCAGCATTTT
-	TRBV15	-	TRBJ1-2	CATSRDFGGNYGYTF	TGTGCCACCAGCAGAGATTTTGGAGGAAACTATGGCTACACCTTC
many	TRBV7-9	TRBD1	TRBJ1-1	CASSLGQGGLAEAFF	TGTGCCAGCAGCTTAGGACAGGGAGGTTTGGCTGAAGCTTTCTTT
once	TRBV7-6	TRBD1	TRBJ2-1	CASSPQGTGVVNEQFF	TGTGCCAGCAGCCCGCAGGGGACAGGGGTTGTGAATGAGCAGTTCTTC
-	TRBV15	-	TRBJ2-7	CATSRDAIDYEQYF	TGTGCCACCAGCAGAGACGCCATCGACTACGAGCAGTACTTC
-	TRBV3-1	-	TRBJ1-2	CASSQDQGIGYTF	TGTGCCAGCAGCCAAGATCAAGGGATCGGCTACACCTTC
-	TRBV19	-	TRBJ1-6	CASKQESSYNSPLHF	TGTGCCAGTAAACAGGAAAGCTCCTATAATTCACCCCTCCACTTT
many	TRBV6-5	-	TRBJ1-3	CASSSPAGGNTIYF	TGTGCCAGCAGCTCCCCGGCGGGTGGAAACACCATATATTTT
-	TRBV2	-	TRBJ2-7	CASTTDMAGEQYF	TGTGCCAGCACAACTGACATGGCAGGCGAGCAGTACTTC
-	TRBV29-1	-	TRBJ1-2	CSVEGHAKAKGYTF	TGCAGCGTTGAAGGACACGCCAAAGCAAAAGGCTACACCTTC
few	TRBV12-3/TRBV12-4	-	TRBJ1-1	CASSLNRNTEAFF	TGTGCCAGCAGTTTGAACAGGAACACTGAAGCTTTCTTT
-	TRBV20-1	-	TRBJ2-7	CSASSQAGPRAEQYF	TGCAGTGCCAGCAGCCAAGCTGGCCCAAGGGCCGAGCAGTACTTC
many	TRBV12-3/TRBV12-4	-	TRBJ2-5	CASSLSPETQYF	TGTGCCAGCAGTTTAAGTCCGGAGACCCAGTACTTC
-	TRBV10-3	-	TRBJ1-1	CAISESRTAMNTEAFF	TGTGCCATCAGTGAGTCGAGGACAGCAATGAACACTGAAGCTTTCTTT
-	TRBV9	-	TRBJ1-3	CASSAPGGAGNTIYF	TGTGCCAGCAGCGCACCGGGGGGGGCTGGAAACACCATATATTTC
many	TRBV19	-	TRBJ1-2	CASSKDEGRHGYTF	TGTGCCAGTAGTAAAGACGAGGGACGACATGGCTACACCTTC
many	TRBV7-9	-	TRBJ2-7	CASSRGGFNEQYF	TGTGCCAGCAGCAGGGGGGGTTTCAACGAGCAGTACTTC
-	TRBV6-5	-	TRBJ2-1	CASSFRQRDNEQFF	TGTGCCAGCAGTTTCCGACAGAGGGACAATGAGCAGTTCTTC
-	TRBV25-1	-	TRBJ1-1	CASSDPTGNTEAFF	TGTGCCAGCAGTGACCCGACAGGGAACACTGAAGCTTTCTTT
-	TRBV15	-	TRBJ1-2	CATSRAESGRGYTF	TGTGCCACCAGCAGGGCTGAATCTGGCCGTGGCTACACCTTC
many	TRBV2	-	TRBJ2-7	CATQDTVTSYEQYF	TGTGCCACCCAGGACACAGTCACCTCCTACGAGCAGTACTTC
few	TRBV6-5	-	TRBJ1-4	CASSYGGGEKLFF	TGTGCCAGCAGTTACGGGGGAGGGGAAAAACTGTTTTTT
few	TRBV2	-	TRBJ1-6	CASSEMGFQGSPLHF	TGTGCCAGCAGTGAAATGGGGTTCCAAGGTTCACCCCTCCACTTT
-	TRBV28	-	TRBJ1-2	CASSLSYRDNYGYTF	TGTGCCAGCAGTTTATCCTACAGGGATAACTATGGCTACACCTTC
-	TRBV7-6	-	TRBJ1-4	CASSQDSNEKLFF	TGTGCCAGCAGCCAAGACAGTAATGAAAAACTGTTTTTT
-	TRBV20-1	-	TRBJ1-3	CSATGTGATIYF	TGCAGTGCCACCGGGACCGGTGCCACCATATATTTT
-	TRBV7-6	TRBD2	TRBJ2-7	CASSLGAGKSYEQYF	TGTGCCAGCAGCTTAGGAGCGGGGAAATCCTACGAGCAGTACTTC
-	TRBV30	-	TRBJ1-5	CAWSVLSQPQHF	TGTGCCTGGAGTGTATTGAGTCAGCCCCAGCATTTT
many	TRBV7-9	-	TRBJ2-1	CASKGGSSYNEQFF	TGTGCCAGCAAGGGGGGGAGCTCCTACAATGAGCAGTTCTTC
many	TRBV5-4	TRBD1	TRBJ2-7	CASRPDMTGAAYEQYF	TGTGCCAGCAGGCCCGATATGACAGGGGCCGCCTACGAGCAGTACTTC